This record looks at one T cell receptor beta chain sequence and its context. In the authors' methods: From reference gene primer amplification, estimates of nucleated cell counts were derived. Some clones are missing from TCRdb's copy, which holds only in-frame ones; the method was immunoSEQ multiplex PCR. V, J and clone size reflect that table, while D and trimming were determined from the DNA. The data show tens of thousands of clones, approximately 80% seen once. This record comes from a study of blood T cell repertoires in COVID-19. Study as a whole: Samples representing acute and convalescent COVID-19 were sourced from the United States, Italy and Spain. Sources were T cells, B-cell-depleted T cells, or PBMCs; the material itself was cDNA or gDNA.

The CDR3 covers 13 residues. Losses at the gene ends were 1 base for V and 9 bases for J; bases not matched to a gene: 6. The germline V gene has CDR1 GTSNPN and CDR2 SVGIG (reference sequence). This sequence originates from a man between 65 and 80 years old with active or convalescent COVID-19. V and J are TRBV30 and TRBJ2-1, with 7 bases matching TRBD2. The sample was peripheral blood. CDR3 loop: CAWSGRELGEQFF. In DNA, the CDR3 is TGTGCCTGGAGTGGGCGGGAGCTTGGTGAGCAGTTCTTC.